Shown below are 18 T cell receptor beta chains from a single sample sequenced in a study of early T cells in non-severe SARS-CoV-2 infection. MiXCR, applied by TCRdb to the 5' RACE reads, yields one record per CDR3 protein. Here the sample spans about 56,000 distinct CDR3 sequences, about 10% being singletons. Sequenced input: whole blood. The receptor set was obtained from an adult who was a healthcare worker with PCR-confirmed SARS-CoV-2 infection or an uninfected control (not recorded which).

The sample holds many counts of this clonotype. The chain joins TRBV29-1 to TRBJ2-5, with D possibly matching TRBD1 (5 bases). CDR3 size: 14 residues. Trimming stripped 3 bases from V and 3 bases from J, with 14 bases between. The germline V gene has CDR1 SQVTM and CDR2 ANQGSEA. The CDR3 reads CSVDVDGQEETQYF. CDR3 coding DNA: TGCAGCGTTGACGTGGACGGACAAGAAGAGACCCAGTACTTC.

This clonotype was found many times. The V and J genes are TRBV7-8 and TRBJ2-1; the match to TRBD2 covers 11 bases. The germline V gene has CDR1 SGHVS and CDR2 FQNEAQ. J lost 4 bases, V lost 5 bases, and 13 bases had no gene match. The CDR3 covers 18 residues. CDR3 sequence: CASSLALAGGREYNEQFF. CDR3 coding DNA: TGTGCCAGCAGCCTCGCCCTAGCGGGAGGTAGGGAGTACAATGAGCAGTTCTTC.

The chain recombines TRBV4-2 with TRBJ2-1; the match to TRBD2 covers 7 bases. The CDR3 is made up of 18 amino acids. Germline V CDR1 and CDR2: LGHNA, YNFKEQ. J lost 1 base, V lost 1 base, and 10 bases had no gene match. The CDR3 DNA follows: TGTGCCAGCAGCCAAGCCGTGGGCGGGGGAGATTCCTACAATGAGCAGTTCTTC. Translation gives CASSQAVGGGDSYNEQFF.

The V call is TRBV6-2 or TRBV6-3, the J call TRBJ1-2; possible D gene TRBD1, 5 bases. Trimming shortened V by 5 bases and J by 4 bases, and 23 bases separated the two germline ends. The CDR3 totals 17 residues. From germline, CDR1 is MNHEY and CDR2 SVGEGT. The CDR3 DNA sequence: TGTGCCAGCAGTCCCAAGAACCGGGACGGATGGTCCTATGGCTACACCTTC. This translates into CASSPKNRDGWSYGYTF.

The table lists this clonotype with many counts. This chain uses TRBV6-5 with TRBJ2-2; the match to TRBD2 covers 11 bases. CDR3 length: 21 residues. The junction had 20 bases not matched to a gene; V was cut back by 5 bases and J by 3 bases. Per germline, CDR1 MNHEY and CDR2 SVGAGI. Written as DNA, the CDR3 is TGTGCCAGCAGTCGCTCCATGGGTACACACCTAGCGGGAGGCGACACCGGGGAGCTGTTTTTT. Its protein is CASSRSMGTHLAGGDTGELFF.

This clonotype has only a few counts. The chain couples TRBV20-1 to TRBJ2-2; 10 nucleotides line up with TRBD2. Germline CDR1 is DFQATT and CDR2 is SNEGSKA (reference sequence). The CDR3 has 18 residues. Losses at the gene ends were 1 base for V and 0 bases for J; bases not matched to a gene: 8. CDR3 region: CSARVAPSGRPNTGELFF. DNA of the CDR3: TGCAGTGCTAGAGTGGCTCCTAGCGGGAGACCGAACACCGGGGAGCTGTTTTTT.

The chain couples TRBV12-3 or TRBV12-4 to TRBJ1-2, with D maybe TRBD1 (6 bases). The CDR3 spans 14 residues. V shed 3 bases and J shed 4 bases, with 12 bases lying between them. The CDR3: CASSLVDSSYGYTF. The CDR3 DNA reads TGTGCCAGCAGTTTGGTGGACAGCAGCTATGGCTACACCTTC.

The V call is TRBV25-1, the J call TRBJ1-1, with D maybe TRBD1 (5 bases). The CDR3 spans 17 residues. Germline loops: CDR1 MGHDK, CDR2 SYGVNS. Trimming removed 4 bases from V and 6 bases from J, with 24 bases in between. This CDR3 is CASSAPGGGMSFAEAFF. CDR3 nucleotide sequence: TGTGCCAGCAGTGCCCCCGGGGGAGGAATGAGTTTTGCTGAAGCTTTCTTT.

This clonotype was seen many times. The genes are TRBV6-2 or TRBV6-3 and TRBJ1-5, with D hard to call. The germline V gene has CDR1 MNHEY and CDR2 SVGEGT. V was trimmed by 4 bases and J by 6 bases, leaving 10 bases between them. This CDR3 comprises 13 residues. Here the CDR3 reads CASSSGLAQPQHF. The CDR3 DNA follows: TGTGCCAGCAGTTCAGGTTTAGCTCAGCCCCAGCATTTT.

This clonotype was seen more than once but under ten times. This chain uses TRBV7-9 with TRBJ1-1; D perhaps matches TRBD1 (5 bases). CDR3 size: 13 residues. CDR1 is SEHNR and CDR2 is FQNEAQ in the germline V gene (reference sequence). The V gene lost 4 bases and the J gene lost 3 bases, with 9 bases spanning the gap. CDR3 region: CASSWGGYTEAFF. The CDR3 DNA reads TGTGCCAGCAGCTGGGGGGGATACACTGAAGCTTTCTTT. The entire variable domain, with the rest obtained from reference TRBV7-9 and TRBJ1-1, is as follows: DTGVSQNPRHKITKRGQNVTFRCDPISEHNRLYWYRQTLGQGPEFLTYFQNEAQLEKSRLLSDRFSAERPKGSFSTLEIQRTEQGDSAMYLCASSWGGYTEAFFGQGTRLTVV.

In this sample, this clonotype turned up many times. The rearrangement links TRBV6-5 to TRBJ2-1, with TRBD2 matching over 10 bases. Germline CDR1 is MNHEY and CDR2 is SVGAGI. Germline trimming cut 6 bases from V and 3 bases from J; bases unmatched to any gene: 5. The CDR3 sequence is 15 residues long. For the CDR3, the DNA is TGTGCCAGCAGCTCCGTAGCGGGAGGCTACAATGAGCAGTTCTTC. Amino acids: CASSSVAGGYNEQFF.

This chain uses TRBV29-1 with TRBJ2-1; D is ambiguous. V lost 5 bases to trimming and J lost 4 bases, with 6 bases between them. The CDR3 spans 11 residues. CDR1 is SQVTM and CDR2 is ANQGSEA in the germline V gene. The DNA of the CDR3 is TGCAGCGTTTGCGTATACAATGAGCAGTTCTTC. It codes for CSVCVYNEQFF.

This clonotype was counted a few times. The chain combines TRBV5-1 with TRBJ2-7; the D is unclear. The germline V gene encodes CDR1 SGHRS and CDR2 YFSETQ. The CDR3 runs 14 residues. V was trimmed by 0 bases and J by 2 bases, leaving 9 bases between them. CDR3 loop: CASSLEGQAYEQYF. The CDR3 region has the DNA TGCGCCAGCAGCTTGGAAGGGCAGGCCTACGAGCAGTACTTC.

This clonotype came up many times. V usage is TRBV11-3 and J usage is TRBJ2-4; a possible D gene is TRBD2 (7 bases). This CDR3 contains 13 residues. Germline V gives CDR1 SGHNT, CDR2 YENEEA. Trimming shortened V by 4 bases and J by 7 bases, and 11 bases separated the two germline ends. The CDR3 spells CASSSGEGNIQYF. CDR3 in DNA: TGTGCCAGCAGCTCAGGGGAGGGTAACATTCAGTACTTC.

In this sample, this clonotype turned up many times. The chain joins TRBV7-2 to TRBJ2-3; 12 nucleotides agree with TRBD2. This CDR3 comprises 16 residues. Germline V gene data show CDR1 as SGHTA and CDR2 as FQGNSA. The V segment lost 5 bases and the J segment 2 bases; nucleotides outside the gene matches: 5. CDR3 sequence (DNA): TGTGCCAGCAGCACGGGACTAGCGGGTTACACAGATACGCAGTATTTT. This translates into CASSTGLAGYTDTQYF.

The DNA for the CDR3 is TGTGCCAGCAGCTTTCGACTAGCGGGAGGGTACAAAGAGTCAGATACGCAGTATTTT. Encoded protein: CASSFRLAGGYKESDTQYF. The V and J genes are TRBV7-9 and TRBJ2-3, with 14 bases that match TRBD2. Germline V gives CDR1 SEHNR, CDR2 FQNEAQ (reference sequence). The CDR3 runs to 19 residues. J lost 4 bases, V lost 3 bases, and 12 bases had no gene match.

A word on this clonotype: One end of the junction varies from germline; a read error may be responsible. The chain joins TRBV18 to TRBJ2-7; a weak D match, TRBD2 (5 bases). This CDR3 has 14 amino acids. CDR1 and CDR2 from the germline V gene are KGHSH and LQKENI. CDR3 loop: CASSPSGSSHEQYF. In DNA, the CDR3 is TGTGCCAGCTCACCAAGTGGGAGCTCCCACGAGCAGTACTTC.

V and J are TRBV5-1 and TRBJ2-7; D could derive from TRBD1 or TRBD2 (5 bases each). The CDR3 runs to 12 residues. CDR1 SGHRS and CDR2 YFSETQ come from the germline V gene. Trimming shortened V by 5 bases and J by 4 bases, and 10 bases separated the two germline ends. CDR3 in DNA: TGCGCCAGCAGTTGGGACGGGTACGAGCAGTACTTC. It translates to CASSWDGYEQYF.